These 8 T cell receptor beta chains were all obtained from the same sample, sequenced in a study of cytomegalovirus exposure and HLA in healthy donors. PCR was performed using 60 Vbeta and 13 Jbeta primers. Sequenced by immunoSEQ multiplex PCR; TCRdb stores in-frame clones only, minus some. This repertoire includes some 130,000 clones. The sample comprised PBMCs. These receptors all stem from a middle-aged woman in good health and CMV-seropositive.

The rearrangement links TRBV19 to TRBJ2-7; 12 positions match TRBD2. The CDR3 extends over 18 amino acids. Losses at the gene ends were 0 bases for V and 1 base for J; bases not matched to a gene: 7. Per the germline V gene, CDR1 is LNHDA and CDR2 is SQIVND (reference sequence). Written as DNA, the CDR3 is TGTGCCAGTAGTATAGATCCCCTAGCGGGAGGGAATTCCTACGAGCAGTACTTC. Protein product: CASSIDPLAGGNSYEQYF.

The CDR3 here is CASSPDRQGQPQHF. The CDR3 region has the DNA TGTGCCAGCAGTCCTGACAGGCAAGGGCAGCCCCAGCATTTT. The chain uses TRBV2 and TRBJ1-5, with TRBD1 as a possible D gene (6 bases). V lost 5 bases and J 7 bases, leaving 15 bases between the germline ends. Germline CDR1 reads SNHLY; CDR2 reads FYNNEI. This CDR3 comprises 14 residues. Using reference TRBV2 and TRBJ1-5 for the parts outside the CDR3, the full variable domain is EPEVTQTPSHQVTQMGQEVILRCVPISNHLYFYWYRQILGQKVEFLVSFYNNEISEKSEIFDDQFSVERPDGSNFTLKIRSTKLEDSAMYFCASSPDRQGQPQHFGDGTRLSIL.

This rearrangement joins TRBV10-3 to TRBJ1-2, with D uncertain. Trimming took off 2 bases at V and 1 base at J, with 5 bases between the two ends. CDR3 size: 13 residues. In germline, CDR1 is ENHRY, CDR2 SYGVKD. As DNA, the CDR3 is TGTGCCATCAGTGAGACTAGTAACTATGGCTACACCTTC. Residues: CAISETSNYGYTF.

The rearrangement uses TRBV28 and TRBJ1-1; the D gene is possibly TRBD1 (6 bases). Trimming shortened V by 3 bases and J by 1 base, and 21 bases separated the two germline ends. The CDR3 length is 18 residues. Per the germline V gene, CDR1 is MDHEN and CDR2 is SYDVKM. The CDR3 spells CASSLAGGDNIWNTEAFF. The CDR3 bases are TGTGCCAGCAGTTTGGCGGGGGGGGACAATATCTGGAACACTGAAGCTTTCTTT.

This rearrangement joins TRBV28 to TRBJ1-5, with unresolved D. Germline CDR1 and CDR2: MDHEN and SYDVKM. The CDR3 has 14 amino acids. Deletions cut 4 bases from V and 2 bases from J, with 9 bases between. CDR3 coding DNA: TGTGCCAGCAGTTCCGGGGTAGGCAATCAGCCCCAGCATTTT. The encoded protein is CASSSGVGNQPQHF. Variable domain in full (rest from reference TRBV28 and TRBJ1-5): DVKVTQSSRYLVKRTGEKVFLECVQDMDHENMFWYRQDPGLGLRLIYFSYDVKMKEKGDIPEGYSVSREKKERFSLILESASTNQTSMYLCASSSGVGNQPQHFGDGTRLSIL.

V is TRBV18 and J is TRBJ2-7, with 8 bases fitting TRBD1. Germline trimming cut 0 bases from V and 7 bases from J; bases unmatched to any gene: 11. CDR3 size: 16 residues. The V gene's germline CDR1 is KGHSH and CDR2 LQKENI. The CDR3 loop is CASSPPVSQGADEQYF. CDR3 DNA sequence: TGTGCCAGCTCACCACCTGTATCGCAGGGGGCGGATGAGCAGTACTTC. The full variable domain, with the rest looked up from reference TRBV18 and TRBJ2-7, is NAGVMQNPRHLVRRRGQEARLRCSPMKGHSHVYWYRQLPEEGLKFMVYLQKENIIDESGMPKERFSAEFPKEGPSILRIQQVVRGDSAAYFCASSPPVSQGADEQYFGPGTRLTVT.

The chain links TRBV7-9 to TRBJ2-5; D ambiguous. Germline V CDR1 and CDR2: SEHNR, FQNEAQ (reference sequence). This CDR3 contains 11 residues. The V end was cut by 6 bases, the J end by 3 bases, with 5 bases between. CDR3 sequence: CASRSEETQYF. The CDR3 DNA is TGTGCCAGCAGATCTGAAGAGACCCAGTACTTC.

J is TRBJ2-1 and V is TRBV7-3; D may be TRBD2 (6 bases). The CDR3 is made up of 16 amino acids. CDR1 is SGHTA, CDR2 FQGTGA, per germline. With 3 bases removed from V and 6 bases from J, the gap between germline ends came to 18 bases. The CDR3 bases are TGTGCCAGCAGCTTTCGTCACGGGAGCAACGGCAATGAGCAGTTCTTC. Translation: CASSFRHGSNGNEQFF.